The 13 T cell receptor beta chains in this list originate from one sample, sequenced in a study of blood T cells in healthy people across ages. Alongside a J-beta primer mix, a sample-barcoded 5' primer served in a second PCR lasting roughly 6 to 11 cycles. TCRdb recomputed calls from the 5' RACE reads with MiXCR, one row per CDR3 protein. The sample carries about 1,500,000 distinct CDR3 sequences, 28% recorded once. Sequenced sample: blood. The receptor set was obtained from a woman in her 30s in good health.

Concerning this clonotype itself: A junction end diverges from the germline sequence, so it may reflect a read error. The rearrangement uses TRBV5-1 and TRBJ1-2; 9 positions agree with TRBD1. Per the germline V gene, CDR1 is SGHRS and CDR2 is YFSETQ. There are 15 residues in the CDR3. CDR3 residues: CASGLGDRVGYGYTF. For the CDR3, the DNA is TGCGCCAGCGGCTTGGGGGACAGGGTCGGCTATGGCTACACCTTC.

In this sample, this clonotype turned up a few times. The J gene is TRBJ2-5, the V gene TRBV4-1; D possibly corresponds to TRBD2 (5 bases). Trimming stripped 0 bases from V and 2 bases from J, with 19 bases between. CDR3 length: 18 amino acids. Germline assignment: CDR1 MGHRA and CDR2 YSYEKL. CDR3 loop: CASSQDWESAAEQETQYF. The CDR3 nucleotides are TGCGCCAGCAGCCAAGATTGGGAAAGCGCAGCGGAACAAGAGACCCAGTACTTC.

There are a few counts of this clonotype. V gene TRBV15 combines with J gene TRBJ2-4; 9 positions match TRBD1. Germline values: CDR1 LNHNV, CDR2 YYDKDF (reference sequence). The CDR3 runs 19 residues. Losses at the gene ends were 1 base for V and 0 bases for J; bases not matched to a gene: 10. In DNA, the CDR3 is TGTGCCACCAGCAGAGGACCGGGACAGGGTACCCTAGCCAAAAACATTCAGTACTTC. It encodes CATSRGPGQGTLAKNIQYF.

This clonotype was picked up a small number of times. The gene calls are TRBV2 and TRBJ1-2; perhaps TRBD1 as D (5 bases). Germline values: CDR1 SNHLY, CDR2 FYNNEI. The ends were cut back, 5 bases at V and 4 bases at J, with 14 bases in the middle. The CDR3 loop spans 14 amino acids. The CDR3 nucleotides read TGTGCCAGCAGTTCAGGGAGCGCCGTCTATGGCTACACCTTC. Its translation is CASSSGSAVYGYTF.

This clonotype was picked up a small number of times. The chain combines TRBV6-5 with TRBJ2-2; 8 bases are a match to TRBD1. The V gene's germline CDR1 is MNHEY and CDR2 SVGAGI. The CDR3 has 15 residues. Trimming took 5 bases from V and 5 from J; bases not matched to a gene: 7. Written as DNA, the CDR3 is TGTGCCAGCAGTCCCGACAGGGGAAGAACCGGGGAGCTGTTTTTT. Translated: CASSPDRGRTGELFF.

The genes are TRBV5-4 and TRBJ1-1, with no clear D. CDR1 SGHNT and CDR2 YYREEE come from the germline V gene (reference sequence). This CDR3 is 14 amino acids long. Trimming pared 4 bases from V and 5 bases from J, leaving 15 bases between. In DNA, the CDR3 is TGTGCCAGCAGCCCGCAAGGAGAACAGACTGAAGCTTTCTTT. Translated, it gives CASSPQGEQTEAFF.

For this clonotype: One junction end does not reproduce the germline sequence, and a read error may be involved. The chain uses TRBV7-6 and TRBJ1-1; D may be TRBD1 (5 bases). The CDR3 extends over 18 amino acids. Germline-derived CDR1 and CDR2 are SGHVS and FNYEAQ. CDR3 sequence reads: CAGSLAPGPRDLGTEAFF. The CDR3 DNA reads TGTGCCGGCAGCCTCGCCCCGGGTCCACGGGACCTGGGGACTGAAGCTTTCTTT.

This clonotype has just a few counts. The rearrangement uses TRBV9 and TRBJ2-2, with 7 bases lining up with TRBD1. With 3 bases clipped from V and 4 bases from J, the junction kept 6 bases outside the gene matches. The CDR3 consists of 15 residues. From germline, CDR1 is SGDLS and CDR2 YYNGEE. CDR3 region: CASSGVDRVTGELFF. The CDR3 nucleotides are TGTGCCAGCAGCGGAGTAGACAGGGTCACCGGGGAGCTGTTTTTT.

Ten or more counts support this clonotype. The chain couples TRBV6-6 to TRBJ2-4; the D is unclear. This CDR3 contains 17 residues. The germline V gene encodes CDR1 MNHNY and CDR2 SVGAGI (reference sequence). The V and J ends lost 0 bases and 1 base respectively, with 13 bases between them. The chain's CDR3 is CASSYSEGPSAKNIQYF. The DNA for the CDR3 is TGTGCCAGCAGTTACTCCGAAGGGCCTTCGGCCAAAAACATTCAGTACTTC.

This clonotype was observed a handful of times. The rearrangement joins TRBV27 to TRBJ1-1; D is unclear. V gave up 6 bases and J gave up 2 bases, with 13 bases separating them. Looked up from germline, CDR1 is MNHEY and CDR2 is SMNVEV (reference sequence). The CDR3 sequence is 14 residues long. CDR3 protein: CASRPDRPNTEAFF. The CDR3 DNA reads TGTGCCAGCAGACCGGACCGCCCAAACACTGAAGCTTTCTTT.

The CDR3 sequence is CASSSAYSNQPQHF. The CDR3 DNA reads as TGTGCCAGCAGTTCCGCGTATAGCAATCAGCCCCAGCATTTT. The chain recombines TRBV28 with TRBJ1-5; D ambiguous. V gave up 4 bases and J gave up 0 bases, with 7 bases separating them. The CDR3 totals 14 residues. Germline CDR1 is MDHEN and CDR2 is SYDVKM.

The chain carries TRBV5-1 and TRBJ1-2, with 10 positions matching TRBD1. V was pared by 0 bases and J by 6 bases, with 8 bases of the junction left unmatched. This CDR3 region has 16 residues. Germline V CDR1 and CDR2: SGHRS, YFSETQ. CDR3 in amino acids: CASSLGDRGYVHGYTF. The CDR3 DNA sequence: TGCGCCAGCAGCTTGGGGGACAGGGGATACGTTCATGGCTACACCTTC.

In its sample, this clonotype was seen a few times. The CDR3: CASSLVAGQPDGYTF. The CDR3, as DNA: TGCGCCAGCAGCTTGGTAGCGGGACAGCCGGATGGCTACACCTTC. The chain links TRBV5-1 to TRBJ1-2, with TRBD1 identical over 7 bases. The germline V gene encodes CDR1 SGHRS and CDR2 YFSETQ. This CDR3 has 15 residues. Germline trimming cut 0 bases from V and 6 bases from J; bases unmatched to any gene: 8. The entire variable domain, with the rest obtained from reference TRBV5-1 and TRBJ1-2, is as follows: KAGVTQTPRYLIKTRGQQVTLSCSPISGHRSVSWYQQTPGQGLQFLFEYFSETQRNKGNFPGRFSGRQFSNSRSEMNVSTLELGDSALYLCASSLVAGQPDGYTFGSGTRLTVV.